This T cell receptor beta chain is from a study of early T cells in non-severe SARS-CoV-2 infection. Study at large: Sequencing of unsorted whole blood was done on bulk RNA, leaving chains unpaired. Study-level findings and limits: Anti-spike CD8 responses were favored in VDJdb matching, and private and CD4 specificities were missed.

Germline-derived CDR1 and CDR2 are LGHNA and YNFKEQ. CDR3 length equals 16 residues. Trimming removed 0 bases at V and 4 bases at J, with 14 bases between. This clonotype was counted many times. The antigen remains undetermined. Attachment of unique molecular identifiers to individual cDNA molecules was performed. In TCRdb, the 5' RACE reads were re-called with MiXCR into one record per CDR3 protein. Of tens of thousands of distinct CDR3 sequences in the sample, roughly 4% were seen once. The chain couples TRBV4-2 to TRBJ2-3, with D perhaps TRBD2 (6 bases). The TCR comes from an adult who was a healthcare worker with PCR-confirmed SARS-CoV-2 infection or an uninfected control (not recorded which). Sequenced sample: whole blood. The CDR3 here is CASSQDLSGAADTQYF. CDR3 DNA: TGTGCCAGCAGCCAAGATCTGTCGGGAGCCGCAGATACGCAGTATTTT.